This TCR beta chain originates from a study of CD8 T cells in ankylosing spondylitis. The study's findings and limits: A TCR beta motif of 7 to 9 highly homologous variants seemed to mark ankylosing spondylitis blood.

CDR3 length: 16 amino acids. The germline V gene has CDR1 SGDLS and CDR2 YYNGEE. V lost 3 bases and J lost 3, with 17 bases in between. This clonotype was detected many times. Its cognate antigen is unknown. TCRdb independently ran MiXCR on the 5' RACE reads; one entry per CDR3 protein. The sample includes around 7,500 distinct CDR3 sequences, 8.2% of them seen just once. The chain carries TRBV9 and TRBJ2-3; TRBD2 might be the D (6 bases). The sample taken for sequencing was blood, either unsorted or a sorted T cell fraction (not recorded which). This sequence was found in a male donor with ankylosing spondylitis or in good health (not recorded which). The DNA for the CDR3 is TGTGCCAGCAGCGCTACCGTGAGGGAGGAAACAGATACGCAGTATTTT. It yields the protein CASSATVREETDTQYF.